This is a list of T cell receptor beta chains from one sample in a study of T cells after yellow fever vaccination. MiXCR was run by TCRdb on the 5' RACE reads, yielding one entry per CDR3 protein. The profile shows 150,000 to 200,000 distinct CDR3 sequences, 6.5% to 8.5% of them singletons. The sequences come from CD4+ T cells sorted from PBMCs, collected 5 days after the first yellow fever vaccination. The source is a man between 18 and 35 years old who received the YFV17D yellow fever vaccine. Each CDR3 is given with its conserved first and last residue. A D gene is named only where the DNA matches it firmly. Not every row has a clone size; where given, it reads once, few, many or a size class.

>TRBV4-1|many|TRBJ2-7|-
CASSQGQGDSSYEQYF
TGCGCCAGCAGCCAAGGCCAGGGGGACTCCTCCTACGAGCAGTACTTC
>TRBV29-1|many|TRBJ2-5|-
CSVSGILQETQYF
TGCAGCGTTTCCGGTATTCTACAAGAGACCCAGTACTTC
>TRBV6-1|-|TRBJ1-4|TRBD1
CASGGTGFNEKLFF
TGTGCCAGCGGCGGGACAGGGTTTAATGAAAAACTGTTTTTT
>TRBV28|-|TRBJ1-2|TRBD1
CASYPAIGQGAFYGYTF
TGTGCCAGCTACCCGGCAATCGGTCAGGGGGCCTTCTATGGCTACACCTTC
>TRBV7-3|many|TRBJ2-1|-
CASSPTKDTYNEQFF
TGTGCCAGCAGCCCTACGAAAGACACCTACAATGAGCAGTTCTTC
>TRBV7-2|many|TRBJ2-3|-
CASSLSRESTDTQYF
TGTGCCAGCAGCTTATCCCGGGAAAGCACAGATACGCAGTATTTT
>TRBV5-5|many|TRBJ2-3|TRBD2
CASRYRTSGTDTQYF
TGTGCCAGCAGGTACCGGACTAGCGGCACAGATACGCAGTATTTT
>TRBV28|-|TRBJ2-2|-
CATTAGTGELFF
TGTGCGACGACAGCGGGCACCGGGGAGCTGTTTTTT
>TRBV28|few|TRBJ2-2|-
CASRGPNTGELFF
TGTGCCAGCAGGGGACCGAACACCGGGGAGCTGTTTTTT
>TRBV6-2/TRBV6-3|-|TRBJ1-5|-
CASRDGAWTQHF
TGTGCCAGCAGGGATGGTGCATGGACCCAGCATTTT